Below, 26 T cell receptor beta chains from the same sample are listed, as sequenced in a study of glioma-infiltrating T cells. The iRepertoire nested amplicon-rescue multiplex PCR amplified TCR alpha and beta CDR3s from RNA. Using its own MiXCR run on the multiplex PCR reads, TCRdb lists one record per CDR3 protein. The sample records 150,000 or so distinct CDR3 sequences, about 39% being singletons. Sequencing used glioma tissue, nonneoplastic brain tissue, or PBMCs (not recorded which). The receptors shown here come from a human donor with low-grade glioma or glioblastoma, undergoing nonglioma brain surgery, or in good health (not recorded which).

This clonotype occurred a few times. This chain uses TRBV20-1 with TRBJ2-7, with 9 positions matching TRBD2. The V gene's germline CDR1 is DFQATT and CDR2 SNEGSKA (reference sequence). V shed 6 bases and J 3 bases; nucleotides not matched to a gene: 12. The CDR3 extends over 15 amino acids. The CDR3 loop is CSAGPSAGGDYEQYF. In DNA, the CDR3 is TGCAGTGCAGGGCCTAGTGCGGGGGGGGACTACGAGCAGTACTTC.

This clonotype was seen repeatedly, ten times or more. The chain employs TRBV20-1 and TRBJ2-1; TRBD1 might be the D (6 bases). The CDR3 extends over 14 amino acids. The germline V gene has CDR1 DFQATT and CDR2 SNEGSKA (reference sequence). Trimming stripped 1 base from V and 2 bases from J, with 9 bases between. The CDR3 region is CSARVEGAYNEQFF. The CDR3 nucleotides are TGCAGTGCTAGAGTTGAGGGGGCCTACAATGAGCAGTTCTTC.

This chain connects TRBV11-2 to TRBJ2-3; perhaps TRBD1 as D (5 bases). V dropped 2 bases and J dropped 5 bases, with 11 bases sitting between them. Germline values: CDR1 SGHAT, CDR2 FQNNGV. The CDR3 length is 14 residues. CDR3 nucleotide sequence: TGTGCCAGCAGCTTACAGGGTACAATAGATACGCAGTATTTT. Protein product: CASSLQGTIDTQYF. Variable domain in full (rest from reference TRBV11-2 and TRBJ2-3): EAGVAQSPRYKIIEKRQSVAFWCNPISGHATLYWYQQILGQGPKLLIQFQNNGVVDDSQLPKDRFSAERLKGVDSTLKIQPAKLEDSAVYLCASSLQGTIDTQYFGPGTRLTVL.

This chain joins TRBV20-1 and TRBJ2-1, with 10 bases that match TRBD2. Germline V gene lookup returns CDR1 DFQATT and CDR2 SNEGSKA (reference sequence). The V segment lost 2 bases and the J segment 7 bases; nucleotides outside the gene matches: 5. The CDR3 is made up of 14 amino acids. The CDR3 DNA is TGCAGTGCTAGATTGTCTAGCGGGAGTAATGAGCAGTTCTTC. The encoded protein is CSARLSSGSNEQFF.

The V gene is TRBV20-1, the J gene TRBJ1-2; TRBD1 aligns across 8 bases. CDR3 size: 13 residues. With V trimmed by 2 bases and J by 4 bases, 3 bases remained unmatched. Germline-derived CDR1 and CDR2 are DFQATT and SNEGSKA (reference sequence). The CDR3 loop reads CSARRQGIYGYTF. In DNA form, the CDR3 reads TGCAGTGCTAGACGACAGGGGATCTATGGCTACACCTTC.

This clonotype has ten or more counts. V gene TRBV6-1 combines with J gene TRBJ1-1; D unclear. The CDR3 length is 11 residues. V lost 7 bases, J lost 7 bases, and 10 bases lay in between. CDR1 and CDR2 from the germline V gene are MNHNS and SASEGT. The CDR3 loop reads CASILFFEAFF. CDR3 nucleotides: TGTGCCAGCATCCTTTTCTTTGAAGCTTTCTTT.

This clonotype was detected a few times. The chain carries TRBV6-1 and TRBJ2-3; D might be TRBD2 (5 bases). Germline values: CDR1 MNHNS, CDR2 SASEGT. Trimming left V 9 bases short and J 1 base short, with 14 bases between. CDR3 length equals 14 residues. DNA of the CDR3: TGTGCCAGGCCGCTGCGGGCATGCACAGATACGCAGTATTTT. Encoded protein: CARPLRACTDTQYF.

The chain couples TRBV6-1 to TRBJ1-5; possible D gene TRBD1, 5 bases. The ends were cut back, 8 bases at V and 0 bases at J, with 20 bases in the middle. The CDR3 runs 17 residues. Germline-derived CDR1 and CDR2 are MNHNS and SASEGT. CDR3 coding DNA: TGTGCCAGCCTCAGGGTCCCGACGACAAATAGCAATCAGCCCCAGCATTTT. This gives the protein CASLRVPTTNSNQPQHF.

The sample holds a few counts of this clonotype. The V gene is TRBV20-1, the J gene TRBJ2-5, with D tentatively TRBD1 (6 bases). The CDR3 extends over 13 amino acids. Germline CDR1 and CDR2: DFQATT and SNEGSKA (reference sequence). The chain's CDR3 is CSPLTGTYETQYF. The CDR3 nucleotides read TGCAGCCCGCTGACAGGCACATACGAGACCCAGTACTTC.

This chain uses TRBV6-8 with TRBJ2-6; D is unresolved. Trimming took off 2 bases at V and 8 bases at J, with 10 bases between the two ends. CDR1 and CDR2 (germline): MNHGY, SAAAGT. This CDR3 comprises 14 residues. The CDR3 DNA is TGTGCCAGCAGTTACCCGGACGCGACCAACGTCCTGACTTTC. It encodes CASSYPDATNVLTF.

This rearrangement joins TRBV12-3 or TRBV12-4 to TRBJ1-2; 7 bases match TRBD1. Trimming at V came to 1 base and at J to 8 bases, leaving 4 bases not matched to a gene. This CDR3 is built from 13 residues. CDR3 region: CASSLGTGSGYTF. CDR3 coding DNA: TGTGCCAGCAGTTTAGGGACAGGAAGCGGCTACACCTTC.

The J gene is TRBJ2-3, the V gene TRBV7-9, with D hard to call. Trimming took 5 bases from V and 7 from J, leaving 10 bases between them. Germline CDR1 is SEHNR and CDR2 is FQNEAQ (reference sequence). The CDR3 extends over 12 amino acids. CDR3: CASSPAGYTQYF. In DNA, the CDR3 is TGTGCCAGCAGCCCCGCCGGGTATACGCAGTATTTT.

Only a few counts were recorded for this clonotype. This chain uses TRBV4-3 with TRBJ1-5; D remains ambiguous. Trimming stripped 0 bases from V and 2 bases from J, with 14 bases between. The germline V gene has CDR1 LGHNA and CDR2 YSLEER. There are 17 residues in the CDR3. This CDR3 reads CASSQDLAAGGNQPQHF. CDR3 DNA sequence: TGCGCCAGCAGCCAAGATCTGGCAGCCGGGGGCAATCAGCCCCAGCATTTT.

The V call is TRBV7-2, the J call TRBJ1-1, with D unclear. Trimming took 5 bases from V and 3 from J, leaving 13 bases between them. Germline V gene lookup returns CDR1 SGHTA and CDR2 FQGNSA. CDR3 length equals 14 residues. CDR3 DNA sequence: TGTGCCAGCAGCCGTACGTTTGGCTACACTGAAGCTTTCTTT. Its translation is CASSRTFGYTEAFF.

The chain is built from TRBV6-1 and TRBJ2-5; the D gene could be TRBD1 or TRBD2 (5 bases each). Between the trimmed V and J ends, which lost 5 bases and 1 base, there was a span of 14 bases. The CDR3 runs 15 residues. Germline CDR1 and CDR2: MNHNS and SASEGT. CDR3: CASSFSTGTQETQYF. The CDR3 DNA reads TGTGCCAGCAGTTTCTCAACCGGGACCCAAGAGACCCAGTACTTC.

The chain uses TRBV4-1 and TRBJ1-1, with 7 nucleotides matching TRBD1. V shed 4 bases and J 11 bases; nucleotides not matched to a gene: 16. The CDR3 extends over 15 amino acids. Germline V gives CDR1 MGHRA, CDR2 YSYEKL. CDR3 nucleotides: TGCGCCAGCAGCCGGATGCACCCGGGACAGTCGACGGCTTTCTTT. Amino acid sequence: CASSRMHPGQSTAFF.

This clonotype was observed once. At one end the junction does not follow the germline gene, possibly because of a read error. This sequence joins TRBV6-2 or TRBV6-3 and TRBJ2-1, with D tentatively TRBD2 (5 bases). In germline, CDR1 is MNHEY, CDR2 SVGEGT. The CDR3 is made up of 16 amino acids. The CDR3 protein is CASSLATSYSYNGQFF. CDR3 DNA sequence: TGTGCCAGCAGCCTAGCAACTAGTTACTCCTACAATGGGCAGTTCTTC.

This clonotype was seen just once. This chain uses TRBV20-1 with TRBJ2-1, with D possibly TRBD1 on 6 matching bases. V gave up 3 bases and J gave up 8 bases, with 29 bases separating them. CDR1 and CDR2 (germline): DFQATT, SNEGSKA (reference sequence). This CDR3 has 18 amino acids. CDR3 loop: CSARGANIAPKTGDEQFF. DNA of the CDR3: TGCAGTGCTAGGGGGGCCAATATAGCTCCAAAGACGGGCGATGAGCAGTTCTTC.

In this sample, this clonotype turned up many times. V and J are TRBV14 and TRBJ1-1, with TRBD1 matching 7 bases. Trimming took 4 bases from V and 12 from J; bases not matched to a gene: 11. The CDR3 sequence is 13 residues long. CDR1 is SGHDN and CDR2 is FVKESK in the germline V gene. The CDR3 coding sequence is TGTGCCAGCAGCCCCCGGGGACAGAGCCTTTCTTTCTTT. Its protein is CASSPRGQSLSFF.

V is TRBV20-1 and J is TRBJ2-7; either TRBD1 or TRBD2 may supply D (5 bases each). Between the trimmed V and J ends, which lost 5 bases and 3 bases, there was a span of 17 bases. This CDR3 has 14 residues. Per germline, CDR1 DFQATT and CDR2 SNEGSKA (reference sequence). The CDR3 nucleotides read TGCAGTGCTTGGGACGGAGAATTCGACTACGAGCAGTACTTC. It encodes CSAWDGEFDYEQYF.

V is TRBV7-2 and J is TRBJ2-7, with 8 bases aligning to TRBD2. J lost 2 bases, V lost 7 bases, and 7 bases had no gene match. CDR1 SGHTA and CDR2 FQGNSA come from the germline V gene. CDR3 length: 14 residues. This CDR3 reads CASTGVAGPYEQYF. The CDR3 region has the DNA TGTGCCAGCACCGGAGTAGCGGGACCCTACGAGCAGTACTTC.

The chain couples TRBV10-3 to TRBJ1-1, with 7 bases aligning to TRBD1. CDR1 and CDR2 from the germline V gene are ENHRY and SYGVKD. CDR3 size: 13 residues. Trimming at V came to 10 bases and at J to 6 bases, leaving 11 bases not matched to a gene. The CDR3 nucleotides read TGTGCCACCACCCAGGGGGATCTACCTGAAGCTTTCTTT. It encodes CATTQGDLPEAFF.

The CDR3 region is CASSVTSGRNTGELFF. CDR3 sequence (DNA): TGTGCCAGCAGTGTGACTAGCGGGAGAAACACCGGGGAGCTGTTTTTT. V usage is TRBV2 and J usage is TRBJ2-2, with 12 bases lining up with TRBD2. Trimming removed 4 bases from V and 2 bases from J; junction bases left unmatched: 2. CDR1 is SNHLY, CDR2 FYNNEI, per germline. The CDR3 sequence is 16 residues long.

The V call is TRBV6-6, the J call TRBJ2-5; perhaps TRBD2 as D (5 bases). Trimming took 6 bases from V and 9 from J, leaving 32 bases between them. Germline loops: CDR1 MNHNY, CDR2 SVGAGI (reference sequence). The CDR3 is 18 amino acids. CDR3 nucleotides: TGTGCCAGCAGCTCCGGCCCCTCGGTTGAGGCTTTTCTGGAGGCCCAGTACTTC. Its protein is CASSSGPSVEAFLEAQYF.

This clonotype was seen more than once but under ten times. This chain joins TRBV6-1 and TRBJ2-3; no clear D. Trimming cost V 8 bases and J 4 bases, with 13 bases left between them. The germline CDR1 and CDR2 sequences are MNHNS and SASEGT. The CDR3 consists of 13 residues. The CDR3 protein is CASAQSVADTQYF. The CDR3 DNA sequence: TGTGCCAGCGCGCAGAGCGTCGCAGATACGCAGTATTTT.

This chain uses TRBV12-3 or TRBV12-4 with TRBJ2-1, with TRBD2 matching over 12 bases. Trimming cost V 6 bases and J 2 bases; bases outside gene matches: 8. This CDR3 comprises 17 residues. The CDR3 sequence is CASSLATSGGTYNEQFF. In DNA form, the CDR3 reads TGTGCCAGCAGCTTGGCGACTAGCGGGGGAACCTACAATGAGCAGTTCTTC.